The subject of this entry is one T cell receptor (beta chain). The sample holds a few counts of this clone. Its antigen target is currently unknown. Nothing much larger sits one base from this clone, and base qualities are not available. A single peripheral blood draw of approximately 110 mL on average was collected from each donor into heparinised tubes. A BD FACSAria II and a panel including CD45RO, CCR7, CD25, CD127, CD95 and CD27 were used to sort naive, central memory, regulatory and stem cell-like memory CD4+ T cells. All sorted populations exceeded 95% purity. PBMCs were separated immediately by Lymphoprep density gradient centrifugation and were stained directly, without being cultured. So that batch effects would be minimized, each experiment stained and sorted samples in pairs, pairing one healthy donor with one patient. The germline V gene sets CDR1 to SGHRS and CDR2 to YFSETQ. Taken from cysteine to phenylalanine, the CDR3 has 12 residues. The sequence is cut down to CDR3 DNA, 36 bases in frame from base 1. The trim is 4 bases for V and 6 bases for J, with a gap of 11 bases between the germline ends.

The entire isolated RNA was reverse transcribed using the High Capacity cDNA Reverse Transcription Kit, and thus expressed TCRB transcripts were sequenced. Naive, central memory and regulatory T cell samples underwent deep immunoSEQ sequencing, averaging around 3.9 million total reads per sample. Sorted cells were lysed in RLT buffer and RNA was extracted with DNase-treated RNeasy Micro or Mini kits, depending on cell number. Each cell subset was processed on its own to prevent cross-contamination, while patient and healthy donor samples were processed together. Using the immunoSEQ multiplex PCR, TCRB sequences were amplified from cDNA into 87-bp fragments spanning the CDR3 region. Sequencing of the amplicons was performed on the Illumina HiSeq platform. Concerning the study's data processing: PCR bias was corrected computationally using synthetic template baselines, and reads within Hamming distance 2 were collapsed, with unmergeable singletons discarded. Reads were aligned against IMGT so that V, D and J genes, CDR3 length and insertions or deletions at six rearrangement sites could be assigned. Clonotype counts were normalized to sorted cell number within each subset before computing true diversity and Gini coefficients with the tcR R package. The overlap coefficient, calculated on TCRB nucleotide sequences, was used to quantify repertoire sharing. Out-of-frame TCRB sequences from naive cells were analyzed as a proxy for the pre-selection repertoire. TCRdb mirrors the immuneACCESS table, restricted to in-frame sequences. Some clones are absent from its copies; in checked studies, under half trace to an unresolved V gene, and the reason for the others is unknown. Clonal size and the V and J genes are those of that table, whereas D and trimming came from the DNA. The sample table records 350,000 to 450,000 clones; over 13% of these occur just once. The ten largest clones add up to approximately 0.02% of the sample.

The source of the sample is a study of beta chain features in type 1 diabetes (dated by TCRdb to 2017 to 2018). With regard to the full study: Patients and healthy donors did not differ in mean age, gender distribution, total cell number or subset yield. A total of 90 million to 130 million sorted cells were examined across all samples, and a strong correlation was observed between cell number per subset and RNA yield. In the study, TCRB repertoires of sorted circulating CD4+ T cell subsets from recently diagnosed type 1 diabetes patients were compared with those of matched healthy donors. Naive and central memory subsets were obtained from all 30 or so donors, but regulatory and stem cell-like memory subsets were isolated from only 8 patients and about eight healthy donors.

Overall results and qualifications from the work: Because cDNA was sequenced instead of genomic DNA, highly expressing activated cells could be over-represented, though the groups showed no difference in activation or CD3 levels. Naive, central memory and regulatory TCRB repertoires appeared more similar among patients than among healthy donors. A moderate but significant shortening of TCRB CDR3 length was observed in type 1 diabetes patients in all four CD4+ subsets. Because small numbers of individuals were included in the HLA sub-analyses, any influence of HLA type on TCRB rearrangement was left unresolved. Shorter templates might have been favored by PCR, but patient and control samples were amplified and corrected together, so both groups would have been affected equally by any skew. Fewer insertions and more nucleotide deletions at VDJ recombination sites were observed in patients with type 1 diabetes, implying thymic rearrangement abnormalities.

The origin of this receptor is a woman under 30 in good health. The V gene is TRBV5-1 and the J gene is TRBJ2-7, and the D gene may be TRBD2, 5 bases matching. The specimen sequenced was naive CD4+ T cells from blood. This specimen's cell subset or site label, per the study, means: true naive CD4+ T cells. The sequenced DNA is TGCGCCAGCAGCAAAGAGGGCACCGAGCAGTACTTC. Translation gives CASSKEGTEQYF.